This TCR beta chain was sequenced for a study of neurological immune-mediated disorders (dated by TCRdb to between 2017 and 2020). Turning to the overall study: Using UMI-based sequencing, the study compared peripheral blood TCR-beta repertoires from patients with HTLV-I-associated myelopathy (HAM/TSP), patients with multiple sclerosis, and healthy controls. The roughly 99 TCR-beta libraries covered PBMC samples along with longitudinal samples, technical triplicates, and paired sorted CD4+ and CD8+ T-cell subsets. The cohort comprised roughly 70 subjects: approximately 15 HAM/TSP patients, 35 or so multiple sclerosis patients and 20 healthy controls. The study at large found these results: TCR clonal expansion was highest in HAM/TSP patients and lowest in MS patients, with MS patients falling below even healthy controls. No identical CDR3 amino acid sequences were found to be shared among expanded clones across subjects, suggesting that TCR-beta repertoires were private in all groups.

This clonotype was found many times. The clone's antigen remains unknown. Base qualities are not provided; no much larger clone lies one nucleotide away. cDNA was synthesized by template-switch 5'RACE using a primer with a 10-nucleotide random unique molecular identifier that tagged each TCR transcript. Every sequencing run covered 15-18 subjects and yielded more than 160 million TCR-beta sequences. Total RNA was extracted with the RNeasy kit. The KAPA Real-time Library Amplification kit was used to amplify TCR-beta VDJ regions with primers for the TCR constant region and the 5'RACE anchor. A first PCR added sample indexes and Illumina adaptors, after which a second PCR increased the library yield. After Ampure bead purification, the TCR product of roughly 650 bp was size-selected on a 2% E-gel SizeSelection system. Before pooling, library quality was assessed on a Bioanalyzer, concentration was determined with Qubit, and library quantification was performed with the Kapa Library Quantification kit. An Illumina HiSeq 2500 sequenced the libraries paired-end 2 x 150 bp. To increase sequence diversity, about 25-31% phiX was spiked into each library pool. The authors' analysis ran thus. The UMI-based MiGEC pipeline processed quality-filtered reads and removed over 80% of raw TCR sequences during error correction. IMGT germline references were used for alignment of VDJ genes, and clonotypes were defined by a unique CDR3 amino acid sequence together with V-J genes. VDJtools evaluated clonal expansion, Shannon diversity and CDR3 relatedness (CalcPairwiseDistances, ClusterSamples); CLCbio workbench built phylogenetic trees. A clone was classed as expanded if it had 8 or more unique UMIs, a cutoff based on coefficient-of-variation modelling across technical triplicates. Using fastp at Q25 and MiXCR, TCRdb reprocessed the public reads and kept productive beta chains. Every entry covers one CDR3 protein and lists the most common genes and DNA from its rows. TCRdb, not the original authors, processed these V and J calls. The sample table records around 14,000 distinct CDR3 sequences; 8.5% to 12% of these occur just once. Of the sample, approximately 26% falls within the top ten clones.

For this chain, trimming is 3 bases at the V end and 3 bases at the J end, and the number of junction bases without a gene match is 3. The germline V gene specifies SNHLY as CDR1 and FYNNEI as CDR2. The CDR3 contains 15 residues, cysteine and phenylalanine counted. Only CDR3 DNA remains: 45 bases, in frame from the first base. The healthy controls were volunteers from a blood bank in Maryland, USA. For the unsorted PBMC libraries, 2 million PBMCs were stored in RNAlater at -80 degrees C until RNA extraction and were used to generate the libraries. Peripheral blood was subjected to Ficoll-Hypaque density gradient centrifugation to isolate PBMCs, which were then cryopreserved in liquid nitrogen.

The specimen was PBMCs. The chain links TRBV2 with TRBJ2-1; 9 bases in the middle match TRBD1. The TCR was taken from a woman aged 40 to 49 in good health. The nucleotide sequence reads as follows: TGTGCCAGCAGTGAGAGACAGGGGGGCTACAATGAGCAGTTCTTC. Its protein reads: CASSERQGGYNEQFF.